The 30 T cell receptor beta chains below all came from one sample that was sequenced in a study of identical twins. MiXCR, run by TCRdb on the 5' RACE reads, gives a single entry per CDR3 protein. The data contain around 960,000 distinct CDR3 sequences, approximately 13% of them singletons. These same records also appear under a second study, on yellow fever vaccine responses in identical twins.

Material for sequencing was PBMCs. The source is a young woman in good health.

This clonotype was seen a handful of times. The chain employs TRBV27 and TRBJ2-3; D is undetermined. The germline V and J ends were trimmed by 5 bases and 0 bases, with 15 bases remaining between them. From germline, CDR1 is MNHEY and CDR2 SMNVEV (reference sequence). The CDR3 spans 16 residues. The CDR3 loop is CASSPDLRRSTDTQYF. In DNA, the CDR3 is TGTGCCAGCAGTCCAGATCTCCGGAGAAGCACAGATACGCAGTATTTT.

This clonotype has a count of ten or more. V is TRBV20-1 and J is TRBJ2-7; TRBD1 matches at 7 bases. Germline V CDR1 and CDR2: DFQATT, SNEGSKA (reference sequence). This CDR3 comprises 16 residues. V gave up 5 bases and J gave up 0 bases; unmatched junction bases: 13. CDR3: CSAPRSGTARSYEQYF. The CDR3 DNA sequence: TGCAGTGCTCCTCGGTCCGGGACAGCCCGCTCCTACGAGCAGTACTTC.

The chain carries TRBV7-9 and TRBJ2-5; the D gene is possibly TRBD2 (6 bases). This CDR3 is 15 amino acids long. V shed 0 bases and J shed 1 base, with 9 bases lying between them. Germline values: CDR1 SEHNR, CDR2 FQNEAQ (reference sequence). The CDR3 coding sequence is TGTGCCAGCAGCTTAGCTACTAGCATCCAAGAGACCCAGTACTTC. Its translation is CASSLATSIQETQYF.

This clonotype was picked up a small number of times. The chain couples TRBV29-1 to TRBJ2-2; D uncertain. The CDR3 consists of 11 residues. Trimming shortened V by 4 bases and J by 6 bases, and 6 bases separated the two germline ends. CDR1 and CDR2 (germline): SQVTM, ANQGSEA. The CDR3 here is CSVGFAGELFF. The CDR3 DNA follows: TGCAGCGTTGGGTTCGCCGGGGAGCTGTTTTTT.

This clonotype came up a few times. The chain employs TRBV28 and TRBJ2-7; tentative D call: TRBD1 (6 bases). CDR3 length: 12 amino acids. Germline lookup yields CDR1 MDHEN and CDR2 SYDVKM. The germline V and J ends were trimmed by 10 bases and 6 bases, with 16 bases remaining between them. The DNA for the CDR3 is TGTGCCACCGCGACCCAGGGGTTCGAGCAGTACTTC. It is translated as CATATQGFEQYF. Using reference TRBV28 and TRBJ2-7 for the parts outside the CDR3, the full variable domain is DVKVTQSSRYLVKRTGEKVFLECVQDMDHENMFWYRQDPGLGLRLIYFSYDVKMKEKGDIPEGYSVSREKKERFSLILESASTNQTSMYLCATATQGFEQYFGPGTRLTVT.

This clonotype came up a few times. This chain uses TRBV20-1 with TRBJ2-7; D might be TRBD1 (6 bases). Looked up from germline, CDR1 is DFQATT and CDR2 is SNEGSKA (reference sequence). Trimming left V 6 bases short and J 4 bases short, with 19 bases between. The CDR3 spans 14 residues. Written as DNA, the CDR3 is TGCAGTGCAATGACAGGTTCCAATTTATACGAGCAGTACTTC. It is translated as CSAMTGSNLYEQYF.

This clonotype showed up just a few times. The chain recombines TRBV28 with TRBJ2-3; TRBD1 matches at 7 bases. The CDR3 consists of 17 residues. Trimming took 3 bases from V and 0 from J; bases not matched to a gene: 9. Looked up from germline, CDR1 is MDHEN and CDR2 is SYDVKM. CDR3 in amino acids: CASSFGQDKLSTDTQYF. The DNA for the CDR3 is TGTGCCAGCAGTTTCGGACAGGACAAGCTGAGCACAGATACGCAGTATTTT.

This chain connects TRBV6-5 to TRBJ1-2; TRBD1 is a possible D gene (5 bases). This CDR3 region has 14 residues. CDR1 MNHEY and CDR2 SVGAGI come from the germline V gene. Trimming pared 5 bases from V and 6 bases from J, leaving 16 bases between. CDR3 in amino acids: CASSTKTGTNGYTF. The CDR3 nucleotides are TGTGCCAGCAGTACTAAAACCGGGACTAATGGCTACACCTTC.

The chain employs TRBV6-1 and TRBJ1-2, with TRBD1 matching 11 bases. This CDR3 spans 14 amino acids. Germline V lookup: CDR1 MNHNS, CDR2 SASEGT. Germline trimming cut 5 bases from V and 8 bases from J; bases unmatched to any gene: 7. CDR3 sequence (DNA): TGTGCCAGCAGTACGGGACAGGGGGAGAAAGGCTACACCTTC. Its translation: CASSTGQGEKGYTF.

This clonotype was recorded at least ten times. This sequence joins TRBV11-2 and TRBJ2-1, with D unclear. The V gene lost 5 bases and the J gene lost 2 bases, with 16 bases spanning the gap. The germline CDR1 and CDR2 sequences are SGHAT and FQNNGV. This CDR3 has 16 amino acids. DNA of the CDR3: TGTGCCAGCAGCCCGCGTTCAACGCCCGCCTACAATGAGCAGTTCTTC. Translated, it gives CASSPRSTPAYNEQFF.

The chain joins TRBV7-6 to TRBJ2-5; no clear D. Per the germline V gene, CDR1 is SGHVS and CDR2 is FNYEAQ. The CDR3 is 13 residues long. Trimming shortened V by 5 bases and J by 4 bases, and 11 bases separated the two germline ends. DNA of the CDR3: TGTGCCAGCAGCAGTAACGCCGGAGAGACCCAGTACTTC. It yields the protein CASSSNAGETQYF.

This chain uses TRBV12-3 or TRBV12-4 with TRBJ2-5; TRBD2 agrees at 9 bases. This CDR3 region has 15 residues. V shed 8 bases, J shed 5 bases, and the junction held 12 bases outside the gene matches. The CDR3 spells CASDSSGGTGETQYF. CDR3 sequence (DNA): TGTGCCAGCGATAGTAGCGGGGGAACGGGGGAGACCCAGTACTTC.

The V call is TRBV20-1, the J call TRBJ2-7; D may be TRBD1 or TRBD2 (5 bases each). This CDR3 contains 15 residues. Trimming shortened V by 3 bases and J by 6 bases, and 21 bases separated the two germline ends. The germline V gene has CDR1 DFQATT and CDR2 SNEGSKA (reference sequence). CDR3 nucleotides: TGCAGTGCTAGGCCCCGAGGGACGGATAGGGGCGAGCAGTACGTC. Residues: CSARPRGTDRGEQYV.

The rearrangement joins TRBV28 to TRBJ1-6, with D uncertain. The CDR3 length is 16 residues. Germline CDR1 reads MDHEN; CDR2 reads SYDVKM. V was cut by 6 bases and J by 7 bases, with 19 bases left in between. The CDR3 is CASSSAWFSSNSPLHF. The CDR3 DNA is TGTGCCAGCAGCTCTGCTTGGTTCAGCTCCAATTCACCCCTCCACTTT.

The table lists this clonotype with a few counts. The gene calls are TRBV4-2 and TRBJ1-1; D unclear. The CDR3 is 15 residues long. Germline values: CDR1 LGHNA, CDR2 YNFKEQ. V lost 0 bases, J lost 2 bases, and 10 bases lay in between. The CDR3 loop is CASSQEAGANTEAFF. In DNA form, the CDR3 reads TGTGCCAGCAGCCAAGAGGCGGGAGCAAACACTGAAGCTTTCTTT.

This clonotype appeared many times. The chain joins TRBV10-3 to TRBJ2-2; TRBD1 matches at 8 bases. V shed 3 bases, J shed 8 bases, and the junction held 5 bases outside the gene matches. Germline V lookup: CDR1 ENHRY, CDR2 SYGVKD. The CDR3 sequence is 14 residues long. DNA for the CDR3: TGTGCCATCAGTGAACTGGACAGGGTTGGGGAGCTGTTTTTT. Encoded protein: CAISELDRVGELFF.

There are many counts of this clonotype. The V and J genes are TRBV7-6 and TRBJ2-5; 8 bases are shared with TRBD2. Unmatched junction bases numbered 4, after V lost 2 bases and J lost 5 bases. Germline-derived CDR1 and CDR2 are SGHVS and FNYEAQ. The CDR3 spans 14 residues. The CDR3 is CASSLSLAEETQYF. The CDR3 DNA follows: TGTGCCAGCAGCTTATCACTAGCGGAGGAGACCCAGTACTTC.

This clonotype was recorded a few times. V usage is TRBV25-1 and J usage is TRBJ2-1, with D unresolved. Germline loops: CDR1 MGHDK, CDR2 SYGVNS. Trimming took off 10 bases at V and 9 bases at J, with 10 bases between the two ends. CDR3 size: 10 residues. The CDR3 coding sequence is TGTGCCACGGTACGAGGTGAGCAGTTCTTC. It is translated as CATVRGEQFF.

This sequence joins TRBV10-3 and TRBJ2-2; D remains unclear. The CDR3 is 15 residues long. The ends were cut back, 2 bases at V and 1 base at J, with 8 bases in the middle. From germline, CDR1 is ENHRY and CDR2 SYGVKD. For the CDR3, the DNA is TGTGCCATCAGTGAGGTACGCGAGAACACCGGGGAGCTGTTTTTT. The encoded protein is CAISEVRENTGELFF.

This clonotype was observed at least ten times. The rearrangement joins TRBV6-1 to TRBJ1-1; tentatively, D is TRBD1 (5 bases). Trimming removed 6 bases from V and 1 base from J, with 18 bases in between. Per the germline V gene, CDR1 is MNHNS and CDR2 is SASEGT. The CDR3 runs 16 residues. Here the CDR3 reads CASRTDRTGPNTEAFF. In nucleotides, the CDR3 is TGTGCCAGCAGGACCGATCGGACGGGACCGAACACTGAAGCTTTCTTT.

This clonotype came up a few times. The chain couples TRBV7-9 to TRBJ2-7; 8 nucleotides match TRBD1. V was pared by 0 bases and J by 3 bases, with 7 bases of the junction left unmatched. In germline, CDR1 is SEHNR, CDR2 FQNEAQ (reference sequence). The CDR3 spans 16 residues. The CDR3 sequence is CASSLAGTGGGYEQYF. CDR3 nucleotide sequence: TGTGCCAGCAGCTTAGCTGGGACAGGAGGAGGCTACGAGCAGTACTTC.

This rearrangement joins TRBV28 to TRBJ2-2; D gene uncertain. The CDR3 consists of 13 residues. Looked up from germline, CDR1 is MDHEN and CDR2 is SYDVKM. V shed 3 bases and J shed 7 bases, with 9 bases lying between them. CDR3 nucleotides: TGTGCCAGCAGTTTGATCGAAAACGGGGAGCTGTTTTTT. Its protein is CASSLIENGELFF.

The chain couples TRBV12-3 or TRBV12-4 to TRBJ2-1, with 9 bases lining up with TRBD1. This CDR3 has 16 residues. The J segment lost 0 bases and the V segment lost 6 bases, leaving 6 bases of the junction unmatched. The CDR3 reads CASRVTGGASYNEQFF. The CDR3 coding sequence is TGTGCCAGCAGAGTAACAGGGGGCGCCTCCTACAATGAGCAGTTCTTC.

This clonotype was observed many times. The genes are TRBV19 and TRBJ2-2, with TRBD2 matching over 7 bases. Looked up from germline, CDR1 is LNHDA and CDR2 is SQIVND (reference sequence). Unmatched junction bases numbered 4, after V lost 5 bases and J lost 1 base. The CDR3 consists of 15 residues. The CDR3 reads CASSGASGNTGELFF. The CDR3, as DNA: TGTGCCAGTAGTGGGGCTAGCGGGAACACCGGGGAGCTGTTTTTT. Using reference TRBV19 and TRBJ2-2 for the parts outside the CDR3, the full variable domain is DGGITQSPKYLFRKEGQNVTLSCEQNLNHDAMYWYRQDPGQGLRLIYYSQIVNDFQKGDIAEGYSVSREKKESFPLTVTSAQKNPTAFYLCASSGASGNTGELFFGEGSRLTVL.

This clonotype has just a few counts. V gene TRBV15 combines with J gene TRBJ1-2, with 9 bases lining up with TRBD1. The ends lost 4 bases at V and 8 bases at J; junction bases unmatched: 8. The CDR3 is made up of 14 amino acids. The germline V gene encodes CDR1 LNHNV and CDR2 YYDKDF (reference sequence). CDR3 loop: CATSTRTGVEGYTF. The CDR3 bases are TGTGCCACCAGCACTCGGACAGGGGTAGAAGGCTACACCTTC.

There are a few counts of this clonotype. The chain uses TRBV28 and TRBJ2-7; TRBD1 matches 7 bases. Germline V CDR1 and CDR2: MDHEN, SYDVKM. J gave up 5 bases and V 3 bases, and 7 bases lay outside the gene matches. The length of the CDR3 is 14 residues. CDR3 residues: CASSFLHRGHEQYV. CDR3 nucleotide sequence: TGTGCCAGCAGTTTCCTACACAGGGGCCACGAGCAGTACGTC.

This clonotype was picked up many times. V usage is TRBV19 and J usage is TRBJ2-1; D is uncertain. Trimming shortened V by 4 bases and J by 4 bases, and 2 bases separated the two germline ends. Germline V gene sequence: CDR1 LNHDA, CDR2 SQIVND (reference sequence). The CDR3 covers 11 residues. The CDR3 bases are TGTGCCAGTAGTAAGTACAATGAGCAGTTCTTC. Translated, it gives CASSKYNEQFF.

This clonotype has only a few counts. The J gene is TRBJ2-1, the V gene TRBV11-3; 7 bases match TRBD1. Per germline, CDR1 SGHNT and CDR2 YENEEA. The CDR3 contains 15 residues. The junction had 5 bases not matched to a gene; V was cut back by 6 bases and J by 0 bases. The CDR3 nucleotides are TGTGCCAGCAGTTGGGACAGAAGCTCCTACAATGAGCAGTTCTTC. This gives the protein CASSWDRSSYNEQFF.

The chain uses TRBV29-1 and TRBJ2-2; D ambiguous. Trimming took off 4 bases at V and 0 bases at J, with 15 bases between the two ends. The length of the CDR3 is 16 residues. Germline V lookup: CDR1 SQVTM, CDR2 ANQGSEA. DNA for the CDR3: TGCAGCGTTGGGGTCATCAGTACCGCGAACACCGGGGAGCTGTTTTTT. This sequence encodes CSVGVISTANTGELFF.

This clonotype was picked up a small number of times. The chain couples TRBV20-1 to TRBJ1-4, with 11 bases fitting TRBD1. Germline V gene sequence: CDR1 DFQATT, CDR2 SNEGSKA (reference sequence). Germline trimming cut 6 bases from V and 7 bases from J; bases unmatched to any gene: 7. This CDR3 spans 14 amino acids. This CDR3 is CSASPGTGGEKLFF. Written as DNA, the CDR3 is TGCAGTGCCTCGCCCGGGACAGGGGGTGAAAAACTGTTTTTT.